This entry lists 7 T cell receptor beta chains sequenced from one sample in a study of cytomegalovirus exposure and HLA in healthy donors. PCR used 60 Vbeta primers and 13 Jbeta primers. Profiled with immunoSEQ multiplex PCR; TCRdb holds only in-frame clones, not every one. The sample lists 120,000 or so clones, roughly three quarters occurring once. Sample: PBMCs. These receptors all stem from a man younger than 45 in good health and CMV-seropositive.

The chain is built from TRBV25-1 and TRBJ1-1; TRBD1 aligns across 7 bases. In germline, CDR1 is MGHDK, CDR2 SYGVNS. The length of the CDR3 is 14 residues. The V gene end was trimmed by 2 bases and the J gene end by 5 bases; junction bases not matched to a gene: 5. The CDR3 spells CASSEQGGRTEAFF. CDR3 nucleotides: TGTGCCAGCAGTGAACAGGGGGGAAGAACTGAAGCTTTCTTT.

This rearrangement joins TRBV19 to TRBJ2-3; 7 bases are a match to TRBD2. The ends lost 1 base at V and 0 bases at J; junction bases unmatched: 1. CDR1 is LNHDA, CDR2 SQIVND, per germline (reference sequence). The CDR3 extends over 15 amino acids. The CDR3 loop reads CASSIGTSSTDTQYF. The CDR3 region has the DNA TGTGCCAGTAGTATAGGGACTAGTAGCACAGATACGCAGTATTTT.

The CDR3 nucleotides are TGTGCCAGCAATACCGGGACAGGGAGGGAGACCCAGTACTTC. It yields the protein CASNTGTGRETQYF. The chain joins TRBV6-1 to TRBJ2-5, with TRBD1 matching over 9 bases. The V gene's germline CDR1 is MNHNS and CDR2 SASEGT. V trimming: 7 bases; J trimming: 5 bases; junction bases outside the gene matches: 8. CDR3 length: 14 amino acids.

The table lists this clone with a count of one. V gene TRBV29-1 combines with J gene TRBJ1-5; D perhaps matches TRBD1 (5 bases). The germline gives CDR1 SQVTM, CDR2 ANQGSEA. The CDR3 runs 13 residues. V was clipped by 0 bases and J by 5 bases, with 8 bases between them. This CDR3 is CSVEEGGDQPQHF. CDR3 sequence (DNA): TGCAGCGTTGAAGAGGGGGGGGATCAGCCCCAGCATTTT.

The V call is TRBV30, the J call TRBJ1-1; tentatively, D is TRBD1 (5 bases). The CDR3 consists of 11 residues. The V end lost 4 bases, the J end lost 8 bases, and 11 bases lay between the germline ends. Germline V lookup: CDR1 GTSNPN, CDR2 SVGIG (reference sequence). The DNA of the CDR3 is TGTGCCTGGAACGACCGGGGGGAAGCTTTCTTT. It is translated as CAWNDRGEAFF. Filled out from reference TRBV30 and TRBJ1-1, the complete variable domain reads SQTIHQWPATLVQPVGSPLSLECTVEGTSNPNLYWYRQAAGRGLQLLFYSVGIGQISSEVPQNLSASRPQDRQFILSSKKLLLSDSGFYLCAWNDRGEAFFGQGTRLTVV.

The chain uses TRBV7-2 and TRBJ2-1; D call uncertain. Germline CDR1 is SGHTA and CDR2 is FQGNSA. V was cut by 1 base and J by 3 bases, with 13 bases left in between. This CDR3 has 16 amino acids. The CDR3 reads CASSLENYIFYNEQFF. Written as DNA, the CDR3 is TGTGCCAGCAGCTTAGAAAACTATATCTTCTACAATGAGCAGTTCTTC. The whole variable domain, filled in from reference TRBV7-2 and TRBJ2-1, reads GAGVSQSPSNKVTEKGKDVELRCDPISGHTALYWYRQSLGQGLEFLIYFQGNSAPDKSGLPSDRFSAERTGGSVSTLTIQRTQQEDSAVYLCASSLENYIFYNEQFFGPGTRLTVL.

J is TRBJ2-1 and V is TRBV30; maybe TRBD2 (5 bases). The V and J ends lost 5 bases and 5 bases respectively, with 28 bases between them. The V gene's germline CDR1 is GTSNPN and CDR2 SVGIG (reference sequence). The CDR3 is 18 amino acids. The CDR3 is CAWAMRAVGFPFHNEQFF. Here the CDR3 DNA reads TGTGCCTGGGCGATGAGAGCGGTGGGATTCCCTTTCCACAATGAGCAGTTCTTC.